What follows are 32 T cell receptor beta chains derived from one specimen sequenced in a study of blood T cell dynamics during melanoma immunotherapy. Indicated time point: pre-treatment baseline. Using immunoSEQ multiplex PCR, the repertoire was profiled, and TCRdb retains in-frame clones only, with some absent. The data show about 13,000 clones, with roughly 86% seen just once and over 3% held by the top ten. Sequencing was performed on blood, taken from a patient treated with checkpoint blockade. The receptors stem from a human donor with melanoma.

This chain uses TRBV7-6 with TRBJ2-7, with D tentatively TRBD2 (6 bases). Trimming removed 0 bases at V and 3 bases at J, with 9 bases between. Germline CDR1 reads SGHVS; CDR2 reads FNYEAQ. The CDR3 contains 14 residues. The CDR3 spells CASSLAQEGYEQYF. The CDR3 coding sequence is TGTGCCAGCAGCTTAGCCCAGGAGGGCTACGAGCAGTACTTC.

This chain uses TRBV29-1 with TRBJ1-1; a weak D match, TRBD1 (6 bases). The germline V gene encodes CDR1 SQVTM and CDR2 ANQGSEA. Trimming cost V 5 bases and J 3 bases, with 16 bases left between them. CDR3 size: 14 residues. CDR3 protein: CSVQPGARDTEAFF. In nucleotides, the CDR3 is TGCAGCGTTCAGCCGGGGGCCAGGGACACTGAAGCTTTCTTT.

The CDR3 nucleotides read TGTGCCAGCAGTTTCGGAAGCGGGGAGCTGTTTTTT. It encodes CASSFGSGELFF. The V and J genes are TRBV27 and TRBJ2-2, with no clear D. This CDR3 is 12 amino acids long. The germline V gene has CDR1 MNHEY and CDR2 SMNVEV (reference sequence). V dropped 3 bases and J dropped 7 bases, with 6 bases sitting between them.

The CDR3 reads CASSQIRSGGGYGYTF. As DNA, the CDR3 is TGCGCCAGCAGCCAGATTAGGAGTGGGGGGGGCTATGGCTACACCTTC. The J gene is TRBJ1-2, the V gene TRBV4-3; TRBD1 might be the D (5 bases). Germline V gene sequence: CDR1 LGHNA, CDR2 YSLEER. With 3 bases removed from V and 4 bases from J, the gap between germline ends came to 18 bases. The CDR3 is 16 amino acids.

V and J are TRBV4-1 and TRBJ2-5, with TRBD2 matching 12 bases. The CDR3 covers 19 residues. V dropped 4 bases and J dropped 0; count of bases not matched to a gene: 12. Germline V gene sequence: CDR1 MGHRA, CDR2 YSYEKL. The CDR3 reads CASSPGLAGLYDNQETQYF. The CDR3 DNA reads as TGCGCCAGCAGCCCTGGACTAGCGGGACTTTATGATAACCAAGAGACCCAGTACTTC.

The J gene is TRBJ1-2, the V gene TRBV5-1; 7 bases agree with TRBD1. Looked up from germline, CDR1 is SGHRS and CDR2 is YFSETQ. Trimming took 0 bases from V and 5 from J; bases not matched to a gene: 13. The CDR3 has 17 residues. The CDR3 nucleotides read TGCGCCAGCAGCTTGGCCACGGCTCAAGGGGGCGGTTATGGCTACACCTTC. This encodes CASSLATAQGGGYGYTF. Variable domain in full (rest from reference TRBV5-1 and TRBJ1-2): KAGVTQTPRYLIKTRGQQVTLSCSPISGHRSVSWYQQTPGQGLQFLFEYFSETQRNKGNFPGRFSGRQFSNSRSEMNVSTLELGDSALYLCASSLATAQGGGYGYTFGSGTRLTVV.

The genes are TRBV11-3 and TRBJ2-1; no definite D call. The germline V gene encodes CDR1 SGHNT and CDR2 YENEEA. With 3 bases removed from V and 1 base from J, the gap between germline ends came to 10 bases. The CDR3 is made up of 15 amino acids. The CDR3, as DNA: TGTGCCAGCAGCTTGTCAGGCTTTTCCTACAATGAGCAGTTCTTC. Encoded protein: CASSLSGFSYNEQFF.

V and J are TRBV9 and TRBJ2-7; either TRBD1 or TRBD2 may supply D (5 bases each). The CDR3 covers 15 residues. The germline gives CDR1 SGDLS, CDR2 YYNGEE. V gave up 3 bases and J gave up 2 bases, with 15 bases separating them. The CDR3 coding sequence is TGTGCCAGCAGCGCCCAGGTGGGGGAGACCTACGAGCAGTACTTC. Its translation is CASSAQVGETYEQYF. The entire variable domain, with the rest obtained from reference TRBV9 and TRBJ2-7, is as follows: DSGVTQTPKHLITATGQRVTLRCSPRSGDLSVYWYQQSLDQGLQFLIQYYNGEERAKGNILERFSAQQFPDLHSELNLSSLELGDSALYFCASSAQVGETYEQYFGPGTRLTVT.

The CDR3 DNA sequence: TGTGCCAGCAGTCGCGGGGCAGGGGGCTACGAGCAGTACTTC. Encoded protein: CASSRGAGGYEQYF. This chain joins TRBV11-3 and TRBJ2-7; possibly TRBD1 for D (7 bases). The CDR3 loop spans 14 amino acids. Trimming pared 6 bases from V and 3 bases from J, leaving 15 bases between. Per the germline V gene, CDR1 is SGHNT and CDR2 is YENEEA.

The chain carries TRBV28 and TRBJ1-1; D might be TRBD1 (5 bases). Trimming left V 2 bases short and J 6 bases short, with 13 bases between. This CDR3 is 14 amino acids long. Germline V gene data show CDR1 as MDHEN and CDR2 as SYDVKM. CDR3 coding DNA: TGTGCCAGCAGTTTACAGGGTGATTATTCTGAAGCTTTCTTT. It specifies CASSLQGDYSEAFF.

This clone was recorded only once. The genes are TRBV28 and TRBJ2-6; D is possibly TRBD2 (6 bases). The CDR3 is 19 residues long. V lost 8 bases to trimming and J lost 2 bases, with 25 bases between them. Germline lookup yields CDR1 MDHEN and CDR2 SYDVKM. CDR3 loop: CASEGVRRGIDTGANVLTF. As DNA, the CDR3 is TGTGCCAGCGAAGGAGTACGGCGCGGGATAGATACTGGGGCCAACGTCCTGACTTTC.

About this clone: The germline gene is not matched at one end of the junction; a read error may be the cause. The chain uses TRBV7-7 and TRBJ2-1; possibly TRBD2 for D (5 bases). This CDR3 contains 15 residues. Germline V gives CDR1 SSHAT, CDR2 FNYEAQ (reference sequence). The CDR3 DNA reads TGTGCTAGCAGCTCGGACTTCAGCTCCTACAATGAGCAGTTCTTC. This translates into CASSSDFSSYNEQFF.

The chain carries TRBV10-3 and TRBJ1-5; a possible D gene is TRBD1 (6 bases). This CDR3 spans 15 amino acids. The germline gives CDR1 ENHRY, CDR2 SYGVKD. Trimming removed 2 bases from V and 2 bases from J, with 10 bases in between. The DNA for the CDR3 is TGTGCCATCAGTGAGAAACAGGGTGGCAATCAGCCCCAGCATTTT. It codes for CAISEKQGGNQPQHF.

The V and J genes are TRBV18 and TRBJ2-5; unclear D gene. V was cut by 5 bases and J by 4 bases, with 11 bases left in between. The V gene's germline CDR1 is KGHSH and CDR2 LQKENI. The CDR3 length is 13 residues. The CDR3 DNA follows: TGTGCCAGCTCATCAGGATTGGCAGAGACCCAGTACTTC. This sequence encodes CASSSGLAETQYF.

The chain carries TRBV5-1 and TRBJ1-2; 12 bases map to TRBD1. V shed 0 bases, J shed 8 bases, and the junction held 8 bases outside the gene matches. Germline V gives CDR1 SGHRS, CDR2 YFSETQ. The CDR3 is 16 amino acids. The chain's CDR3 is CASSLDAGTGGGGYTF. CDR3 DNA: TGCGCCAGCAGCTTGGACGCCGGGACAGGGGGCGGGGGCTACACCTTC.

This chain uses TRBV19 with TRBJ2-1; 9 nucleotides match TRBD1. Germline V CDR1 and CDR2: LNHDA, SQIVND (reference sequence). Trimming removed 4 bases from V and 9 bases from J; junction bases left unmatched: 22. CDR3 size: 19 residues. DNA for the CDR3: TGTGCCAGTAGTAAGGATGGCCCCTATGGGGGACAGGGACGGGCTGAGCAGTTCTTC. This sequence encodes CASSKDGPYGGQGRAEQFF.

This chain uses TRBV11-2 with TRBJ2-5; 8 bases line up with TRBD1. The J call is uncertain, as TRBJ2-7 better fits the DNA end. Germline CDR1 and CDR2: SGHAT and FQNNGV. There are 13 residues in the CDR3. Written as DNA, the CDR3 is TGTGCCAGCAGCCGGACAGGGATCAACGAGCAGTACTTC. Encoded protein: CASSRTGINEQYF.

The V call is TRBV19, the J call TRBJ1-2; maybe TRBD1 (6 bases). The germline V gene has CDR1 LNHDA and CDR2 SQIVND (reference sequence). With 3 bases removed from V and 4 bases from J, the gap between germline ends came to 12 bases. This CDR3 has 14 residues. The CDR3 nucleotides are TGTGCCAGTAGTATCGGGACACCAGTCTATGGCTACACCTTC. Translation gives CASSIGTPVYGYTF.

The chain couples TRBV7-3 to TRBJ2-1, with TRBD2 matching 9 bases. V lost 5 bases to trimming and J lost 10 bases; unmatched junction nucleotides: 6. Germline loops: CDR1 SGHTA, CDR2 FQGTGA. The CDR3 covers 13 residues. CDR3 amino acids: CASSLSSGGEQFF. In DNA, the CDR3 is TGTGCCAGCAGCCTCAGTAGCGGGGGAGAGCAGTTCTTC.

J is TRBJ1-4 and V is TRBV27, with a possible D match to TRBD1 (6 bases). Trimming removed 5 bases at V and 8 bases at J, with 18 bases between. The CDR3 covers 15 residues. Germline V gene sequence: CDR1 MNHEY, CDR2 SMNVEV (reference sequence). In nucleotides, the CDR3 is TGTGCCAGCAGTGGACTGGGACATCCGGGGGAAAAACTGTTTTTT. This translates into CASSGLGHPGEKLFF.

V usage is TRBV28 and J usage is TRBJ1-2, with D uncertain. Trimming cost V 7 bases and J 8 bases, with 17 bases left between them. Germline V CDR1 and CDR2: MDHEN, SYDVKM. CDR3 length: 13 residues. CDR3 in DNA: TGTGCCAGCATGCTTACGGGGTATCGCGGCTACACCTTC. It translates to CASMLTGYRGYTF.

The genes are TRBV19 and TRBJ2-3; D assignment may be TRBD1 or TRBD2 (5 bases each). CDR1 and CDR2 (germline): LNHDA, SQIVND (reference sequence). The CDR3 loop spans 14 amino acids. V was cut by 3 bases and J by 6 bases, with 13 bases left in between. In nucleotides, the CDR3 is TGTGCCAGTAGTATGGGACCTTCGGTGGATACGCAGTATTTT. Protein product: CASSMGPSVDTQYF.

The genes are TRBV29-1 and TRBJ1-1; TRBD1 aligns across 7 bases. V shed 4 bases, J shed 4 bases, and the junction held 0 bases outside the gene matches. The germline gives CDR1 SQVTM, CDR2 ANQGSEA. CDR3 size: 11 residues. The CDR3 sequence is CSVGQGTEAFF. The CDR3 nucleotides are TGCAGCGTTGGACAGGGCACTGAAGCTTTCTTT.

The chain uses TRBV11-2 and TRBJ1-2; D is uncertain. Germline CDR1 reads SGHAT; CDR2 reads FQNNGV. CDR3 length: 15 residues. Trimming pared 6 bases from V and 8 bases from J, leaving 22 bases between. CDR3 bases: TGTGCCAGCAGTCCTGACGGATCACTGGGGAAGGGCTACACCTTC. Protein product: CASSPDGSLGKGYTF. Supplemented by reference TRBV11-2 and TRBJ1-2, the full variable domain reads EAGVAQSPRYKIIEKRQSVAFWCNPISGHATLYWYQQILGQGPKLLIQFQNNGVVDDSQLPKDRFSAERLKGVDSTLKIQPAKLEDSAVYLCASSPDGSLGKGYTFGSGTRLTVV.

The chain joins TRBV11-3 to TRBJ2-2; D could derive from TRBD1 or TRBD2 (5 bases each). The CDR3 sequence is 16 residues long. Germline V CDR1 and CDR2: SGHNT, YENEEA. Trimming cost V 6 bases and J 6 bases, with 20 bases left between them. Here the CDR3 DNA reads TGTGCCAGCAGTTTCAGGGACGGGGTTATTCCCGGGGAGCTGTTTTTT. It translates to CASSFRDGVIPGELFF.

The sample holds one count of this clone. The chain has TRBV7-6 and TRBJ2-2; TRBD1 or TRBD2 may be the D gene (5 bases each). Trimming removed 5 bases at V and 5 bases at J, with 15 bases between. This CDR3 has 15 residues. Looked up from germline, CDR1 is SGHVS and CDR2 is FNYEAQ. CDR3: CASSREGTWTGELFF. DNA of the CDR3: TGTGCCAGCAGCAGGGAAGGGACGTGGACCGGGGAGCTGTTTTTT. The whole variable domain, remainder taken from reference TRBV7-6 and TRBJ2-2, is GAGVSQSPRYKVTKRGQDVALRCDPISGHVSLYWYRQALGQGPEFLTYFNYEAQQDKSGLPNDRFSAERPEGSISTLTIQRTEQRDSAMYRCASSREGTWTGELFFGEGSRLTVL.

V is TRBV4-3 and J is TRBJ2-6, with 8 bases aligning to TRBD2. V lost 0 bases, J lost 0 bases, and 10 bases stayed unmatched. The length of the CDR3 is 20 residues. CDR1 and CDR2 (germline): LGHNA, YSLEER. CDR3 sequence: CASSQDKRSGRNSGANVLTF. The CDR3 nucleotides read TGCGCCAGCAGCCAAGATAAAAGAAGCGGGAGAAACTCTGGGGCCAACGTCCTGACTTTC.

This chain uses TRBV4-3 with TRBJ2-2; 10 positions match TRBD2. Germline V lookup: CDR1 LGHNA, CDR2 YSLEER. The trim removed 4 bases at V and 4 bases at J, leaving 9 bases unmatched. The CDR3 runs to 17 residues. The CDR3 nucleotides are TGCGCCAGCAGCCTTGAGCGGGAGGGCTCGGGCACCGGGGAGCTGTTTTTT. Encoded protein: CASSLEREGSGTGELFF.

A remark on this clone: Lacking the conserved final phenylalanine or tryptophan, this CDR3 likely reflects a read error. This chain uses TRBV6-6 with TRBJ2-4; D unclear. The CDR3 has 11 amino acids. The ends were cut back, 2 bases at V and 9 bases at J, with 5 bases in the middle. Germline V lookup: CDR1 MNHNY, CDR2 SVGAGI (reference sequence). The DNA for the CDR3 is TGTGCCAGCAGTTACCAAGGCATTCAGTACCTC. This translates into CASSYQGIQYL.

This clone came up once. The V gene is TRBV5-8, the J gene TRBJ2-4; D perhaps matches TRBD2 (6 bases). The V gene lost 2 bases and the J gene lost 0 bases, with 9 bases spanning the gap. The CDR3 is made up of 15 amino acids. From germline, CDR1 is SGHTS and CDR2 YDEGEE. The CDR3 region is CASSFRDLAKNIQYF. In DNA, the CDR3 is TGTGCCAGCAGCTTCAGGGACTTAGCCAAAAACATTCAGTACTTC.

J is TRBJ1-2 and V is TRBV25-1; a possible D gene is TRBD1 (5 bases). The CDR3 consists of 14 residues. Trimming shortened V by 6 bases and J by 5 bases, and 16 bases separated the two germline ends. Per the germline V gene, CDR1 is MGHDK and CDR2 is SYGVNS. Written as DNA, the CDR3 is TGTGCCAGCAGCCCCCCAGGGTTCGGGTATGGCTACACCTTC. Residues: CASSPPGFGYGYTF.

This clone was seen more than once but under ten times. The chain employs TRBV13 and TRBJ2-7, with D maybe TRBD1 (6 bases). V was clipped by 7 bases and J by 2 bases, with 15 bases between them. Germline assignment: CDR1 PRHDT and CDR2 FYEKMQ (reference sequence). The CDR3 has 14 amino acids. The CDR3, as DNA: TGTGCCAGCACCCTCGGGAACAGGGCCTACGAGCAGTACTTC. Translated, it gives CASTLGNRAYEQYF.